The 19 T cell receptor beta chains presented below share a single source sample, sequenced in a study of blood T cell repertoires in COVID-19 (dated by TCRdb to about 2020). The library relied on the immunoSEQ multiplex PCR assay. What TCRdb holds here is the immuneACCESS table cut down to in-frame rearrangements. Part of the clones is not present; checked against another copy, under half of the missing clones reflect an unresolved V gene, and the others are unexplained. Recorded for this sample are some 41,000 clones; approximately 91% of them occurred a single time. The top ten clones comprise around 5% of the sample. Specimen: peripheral blood. The origin of the receptors is a human donor in a cohort sampled during active COVID-19.

This chain joins TRBV30 and TRBJ2-6; TRBD1 is a possible D gene (5 bases). The ends were cut back, 4 bases at V and 0 bases at J, with 16 bases in the middle. Germline CDR1 GTSNPN, CDR2 SVGIG (reference sequence). The CDR3 is 17 amino acids. This chain's CDR3 is CAWTSTASISGANVLTF. The CDR3 nucleotides read TGTGCCTGGACCTCGACAGCTTCAATCTCTGGGGCCAACGTCCTGACTTTC.

The V call is TRBV9, the J call TRBJ2-1, with 15 bases that match TRBD2. Looked up from germline, CDR1 is SGDLS and CDR2 is YYNGEE. The CDR3 loop spans 17 amino acids. V shed 5 bases, J shed 2 bases, and the junction held 5 bases outside the gene matches. The CDR3 loop reads CASSPGLAGGTYNEQFF. The CDR3 region has the DNA TGTGCCAGCAGTCCAGGACTAGCGGGGGGGACCTACAATGAGCAGTTCTTC.

A note on this clone: Since the CDR3 does not end with the conserved phenylalanine or tryptophan, this likely comes from a read error. The DNA is left out, because the CDR3 cannot be placed on it with certainty; the CDR3 is given as TCRdb lists it. The J gene is TRBJ1-5, the V gene TRBV19; the table's D call TRBD1 went unverified against the DNA. Germline values: CDR1 LNHDA, CDR2 SQIVND (reference sequence). Including both end residues, the CDR3 is 13 amino acids long. Here the CDR3 reads CASSMVYRDRIIL.

The V call is TRBV5-4, the J call TRBJ2-7, with TRBD2 matching over 11 bases. J gave up 4 bases and V 4 bases, and 10 bases lay outside the gene matches. This CDR3 has 16 amino acids. Germline CDR1 is SGHNT and CDR2 is YYREEE (reference sequence). The CDR3 here is CASSPVMGLAEYEQYF. The CDR3 DNA reads TGTGCCAGCAGCCCGGTGATGGGACTAGCGGAGTACGAGCAGTACTTC.

This clone showed up just once. The rearrangement uses TRBV3-1 (or the pseudogene TRBV3-2) and TRBJ2-3, with a tentative D call TRBD2 (5 bases). The V gene's germline CDR1 is LGHDT and CDR2 YNNKEL (reference sequence). The CDR3 runs 13 residues. Trimming took 7 bases from V and 0 from J, leaving 8 bases between them. CDR3 sequence: CASNGESTDTQYF. The CDR3 DNA is TGTGCCAGCAACGGGGAAAGCACAGATACGCAGTATTTT.

For the CDR3, the DNA is TGCGCCAGCAGTGACACCCTGACTAGCGGGAGAAGAGCAGATACGCAGTATTTT. This codes for CASSDTLTSGRRADTQYF. The chain recombines TRBV10-1 with TRBJ2-3; TRBD2 aligns across 12 bases. J gave up 4 bases and V 3 bases, and 11 bases lay outside the gene matches. Germline values: CDR1 WNHNN, CDR2 SYGVQD (reference sequence). This CDR3 is built from 18 residues.

This clone was detected only once. CDR3: CATSEAGLAGGTQYF. Here the CDR3 DNA reads TGTGCCACCAGTGAAGCCGGACTAGCGGGGGGTACGCAGTATTTT. V and J are TRBV24-1 and TRBJ2-3, with 14 nucleotides matching TRBD2. CDR3 length: 15 amino acids. In germline, CDR1 is KGHDR, CDR2 SFDVKD. With V trimmed by 4 bases and J by 8 bases, 4 bases remained unmatched.

The chain combines TRBV4-3 with TRBJ2-1, with 7 bases lining up with TRBD1. Germline CDR1 LGHNA, CDR2 YSLEER. The CDR3 spans 16 residues. V lost 5 bases and J lost 3; bases outside the gene matches: 10. The CDR3 sequence: CASSGAGTEIYNEQFF. For the CDR3, the DNA is TGCGCCAGCAGCGGAGCCGGGACAGAGATCTACAATGAGCAGTTCTTC.

This clone is a singleton in its sample. The chain has TRBV6-5 and TRBJ1-4; 7 bases are shared with TRBD1. CDR1 and CDR2 (germline): MNHEY, SVGAGI. This CDR3 spans 15 amino acids. After removal of 2 bases from V and 3 bases from J, the junction contained 3 bases not matched to a gene. CDR3 in DNA: TGTGCCAGCAGTTACCAGGGGGATTCTAATGAAAAACTGTTTTTT. This translates into CASSYQGDSNEKLFF.

The V call is TRBV9, the J call TRBJ2-7, with D possibly matching TRBD2 (5 bases). Trimming left V 4 bases short and J 3 bases short, with 17 bases between. CDR1 and CDR2 from the germline V gene are SGDLS and YYNGEE. The CDR3 totals 15 residues. In DNA, the CDR3 is TGTGCCAGCAGCCCCAATGAGGGTGTCAGCTACGAGCAGTACTTC. This translates into CASSPNEGVSYEQYF.

The chain joins TRBV7-3 to TRBJ2-3, with D maybe TRBD2 (7 bases). V lost 1 base, J lost 2 bases, and 16 bases lay in between. CDR3 length equals 17 residues. Germline-derived CDR1 and CDR2 are SGHTA and FQGTGA. In DNA, the CDR3 is TGTGCCAGCAGCTTAAAGGGGGAGGGGAGTTACACAGATACGCAGTATTTT. Protein: CASSLKGEGSYTDTQYF.

The chain joins TRBV28 to TRBJ2-2, with 7 bases identical to TRBD2. The CDR3 runs 15 residues. The germline V gene encodes CDR1 MDHEN and CDR2 SYDVKM. J was trimmed by 0 bases and V by 2 bases; bases with no gene match: 0. CDR3 residues: CASSLAGANTGELFF. CDR3 bases: TGTGCCAGCAGTTTAGCGGGGGCGAACACCGGGGAGCTGTTTTTT.

The V gene is TRBV19, the J gene TRBJ2-5, with D perhaps matching TRBD2 (6 bases). The CDR3 sequence is 13 residues long. The germline V gene has CDR1 LNHDA and CDR2 SQIVND (reference sequence). The V end was cut by 4 bases, the J end by 1 base, with 7 bases between. The CDR3 sequence is CASSSGVQETQYF. Here the CDR3 DNA reads TGTGCCAGTAGTAGCGGGGTCCAAGAGACCCAGTACTTC. The whole variable domain, remainder taken from reference TRBV19 and TRBJ2-5, is DGGITQSPKYLFRKEGQNVTLSCEQNLNHDAMYWYRQDPGQGLRLIYYSQIVNDFQKGDIAEGYSVSREKKESFPLTVTSAQKNPTAFYLCASSSGVQETQYFGPGTRLLVL.

J is TRBJ2-7 and V is TRBV2; 13 bases align to TRBD2. V lost 8 bases, J lost 5 bases, and 12 bases stayed unmatched. This CDR3 has 16 residues. The germline V gene encodes CDR1 SNHLY and CDR2 FYNNEI. The DNA of the CDR3 is TGTGCCAGCGTCCCGGGACTAGCGGGACGAATCGACGAGCAGTACTTC. Amino acid sequence: CASVPGLAGRIDEQYF.

The V call is TRBV5-1, the J call TRBJ2-3, with TRBD2 matching over 12 bases. Germline CDR1 is SGHRS and CDR2 is YFSETQ. The CDR3 has 15 amino acids. The V and J ends lost 3 bases and 6 bases, in that order; junction bases with no gene match: 5. CDR3 protein: CASSSLAGGRDTQYF. Here the CDR3 DNA reads TGCGCCAGCAGCTCACTAGCGGGGGGCCGGGATACGCAGTATTTT.

The chain employs TRBV4-1 and TRBJ2-7; D perhaps matches TRBD1 (6 bases). The CDR3 has 14 residues. Per the germline V gene, CDR1 is MGHRA and CDR2 is YSYEKL. Trimming took off 1 base at V and 3 bases at J, with 10 bases between the two ends. The CDR3 loop reads CASSQGQGNYEQYF. The CDR3, as DNA: TGCGCCAGCAGCCAAGGCCAGGGGAACTACGAGCAGTACTTC.

This chain uses TRBV28 with TRBJ1-6, with 9 positions matching TRBD1. J was trimmed by 7 bases and V by 6 bases; bases with no gene match: 7. In germline, CDR1 is MDHEN, CDR2 SYDVKM. The CDR3 sequence is 15 residues long. This CDR3 is CASRTWDRENSPLHF. For the CDR3, the DNA is TGTGCCAGCAGAACCTGGGACAGGGAAAATTCACCCCTCCACTTT.

By share of the sample, this clone is medium-sized. The V gene is TRBV7-9, the J gene TRBJ2-2, with 12 bases fitting TRBD2. Germline CDR1 is SEHNR and CDR2 is FQNEAQ (reference sequence). The CDR3 loop spans 16 amino acids. V was clipped by 1 base and J by 6 bases; unmatched bases: 3. The CDR3 sequence: CASSLGLAGAAGELFF. The CDR3, as DNA: TGTGCCAGCAGCTTAGGACTAGCGGGAGCGGCCGGGGAGCTGTTTTTT.

The chain joins TRBV7-9 to TRBJ1-3, with 10 nucleotides matching TRBD1. The ends lost 7 bases at V and 2 bases at J; junction bases unmatched: 5. CDR3 length: 15 amino acids. CDR1 SEHNR and CDR2 FQNEAQ come from the germline V gene (reference sequence). CDR3 bases: TGTGCCAGCAAGGGACAGGGGATGGCTGGAAACACCATATATTTT. As protein: CASKGQGMAGNTIYF.